This is a list of T cell receptor beta chains from one sample in a study of CD8+CD57+ T cells in acquired aplastic anemia. TCRdb ran MiXCR on the reads and lists one entry per CDR3 protein. The table includes 200,000 to 250,000 distinct CDR3 sequences, roughly 35% detected once. Sequenced: sorted CD4+, CD8+, or CD8+CD57+ T cells (not recorded which) from PBMCs. All receptors derive from a human donor in good health, serving as a control. Both conserved end residues are part of each CDR3. The order of the fields is clone size, D gene, J gene, V gene, CDR3 DNA, CDR3 protein. The D gene is left open where the match is weak. Clone size appears in some rows only: once, few, many, or a class for an expanded clone.

>.|.|TRBJ2-1|TRBV5-4
TGTGCCAGCAGCAAGGCTGGCGGCAATGAGCAGTTCTTC
CASSKAGGNEQFF
>.|.|TRBJ1-6|TRBV5-4
TGTGCCAGCAGCCACGATGGACAAGGGAGATCACCCCTCCACTTT
CASSHDGQGRSPLHF
>.|.|TRBJ1-5|TRBV29-1
TGCAGCGTGCTGGGACTAGCGGGAGGGGGGAATCAGCCCCAGCATTTT
CSVLGLAGGGNQPQHF
>many|TRBD1|TRBJ2-7|TRBV19
TGTGCCAGTAGAAACCTGGGACAGGGCTCCTACGAGCAGTACTTC
CASRNLGQGSYEQYF
>.|.|TRBJ2-7|TRBV7-3
TGTGCCAGCAGCCCCGGACGGGGCTACTACGAGCAGTACTTC
CASSPGRGYYEQYF
>few|.|TRBJ2-1|TRBV12-3/TRBV12-4
TGTGCCAGCAGTTTAACCGGGAACTACAATGAGCAGTTCTTC
CASSLTGNYNEQFF
>many|TRBD2|TRBJ2-1|TRBV20-1
TGCAGTGCTAGAGATGAAAGCGGGAGTAAACATGAGCAGTTCTTC
CSARDESGSKHEQFF
>many|.|TRBJ1-2|TRBV5-5
TGTGCCAGCACTACCGTAGACCAGACGATAACCTATGGCTACACCTTC
CASTTVDQTITYGYTF
>many|TRBD1|TRBJ1-5|TRBV11-2
TGTGCCAGCAGCTTAAGTGGGACAGGGGGAAGCAATCAGCCCCAGCATTTT
CASSLSGTGGSNQPQHF
>many|.|TRBJ2-7|TRBV27
TGTGCCACCCAAAGCGACACTAAGCAGTACTTC
CATQSDTKQYF
>few|TRBD2|TRBJ2-4|TRBV20-1
TGCAGTGCTAGAGACATGGGGGGGGCCAAAAACATTCAGTACTTC
CSARDMGGAKNIQYF
>.|.|TRBJ1-1|TRBV11-2
TGTGCCAGCAGCTTAGATCAGGCATACACTGAAGCTTTCTTT
CASSLDQAYTEAFF
>many|.|TRBJ1-2|TRBV20-1
TGCAGTGCTAGTGCCGAGAACTATGGCTACACCTTC
CSASAENYGYTF
>.|.|TRBJ2-3|TRBV10-1
TGCGCCAGCAGTCTAACTCGGGGGCTCGCAGATACGCAGTATTTT
CASSLTRGLADTQYF
>.|TRBD1|TRBJ2-2|TRBV19
TGTGCCAGTAGTACCCCACAGGGGTTCACCGGGGAGCTGTTTTTT
CASSTPQGFTGELFF
>.|TRBD1|TRBJ2-2|TRBV4-3
TGCGCCAGCAGCCCAGCCCGGACAGGATACACCGGGGAGCTGTTTTTT
CASSPARTGYTGELFF
>few|TRBD1|TRBJ1-1|TRBV6-5
TGTGCCAGCAGTTCTCACGGGACAGGGAACACTGAAGCTTTCTTT
CASSSHGTGNTEAFF
>many|.|TRBJ2-7|TRBV6-6
TGTGCCAGCAGTTACTCGAGCGGAGGAGTCGACGAGCAGTACTTC
CASSYSSGGVDEQYF
>many|.|TRBJ1-5|TRBV20-1
TGCAGTGCTAAAGGGACTGCAATCAATCAGCCCCAGCATTTT
CSAKGTAINQPQHF
>.|TRBD2|TRBJ2-4|TRBV20-1
TGCAGTGCCGAGGGGACTAGCGGGGGACCGAAAAACATTCAGTACTTC
CSAEGTSGGPKNIQYF
>few|TRBD1|TRBJ1-6|TRBV10-3
TGTGCCATCAGTGAAAGGGACAGAGCGGTCGATAATTCACCCCTCCACTTT
CAISERDRAVDNSPLHF
>few|.|TRBJ2-7|TRBV6-2/TRBV6-3
TGTGCCAGCAGTTACGGGGCACTTAACGAGCAGTACTTC
CASSYGALNEQYF
>many|.|TRBJ1-1|TRBV7-9
TGTGCCAGCAGCTTGGAAGAAGGCACTGAAGCTTTCTTT
CASSLEEGTEAFF
>.|.|TRBJ1-2|TRBV7-9
TGTGCCAGCAGCTTAACAGCGTACTATGGCTACACCTTC
CASSLTAYYGYTF
>many|TRBD1|TRBJ1-2|TRBV9
TGTGCCAGCAGCGCGAGGGGCGACAGGGTATATGGCTACACCTTC
CASSARGDRVYGYTF
>.|TRBD2|TRBJ2-7|TRBV5-1
TGCGCCAGCAGCTTGCTAGCGGGGACTGGGTTCTACGAGCAGTACTTC
CASSLLAGTGFYEQYF
>many|TRBD2|TRBJ2-3|TRBV2
TGTGCCAGCAGAGGTCCGGGGACTAGTCGGTCGGATACGCAGTATTTT
CASRGPGTSRSDTQYF
>.|TRBD1|TRBJ2-7|TRBV10-3
TGTGCCATCAATGGGACAGGGGTAGGCTACGAGCAGTACTTC
CAINGTGVGYEQYF
>.|.|TRBJ2-7|TRBV24-1
TGTGCCACCAGTGACAGACGGCCAGGGGCCTACGAGCAGTACTTC
CATSDRRPGAYEQYF
>.|TRBD1|TRBJ2-2|TRBV7-8
TGTGCCAGCAGCTGGAGGACAGGGGACACCGGGGAGCTGTTTTTT
CASSWRTGDTGELFF
>many|.|TRBJ1-2|TRBV19
TGTGCCAGTACCCCAGCAAGGGAGGGCTATGGCTACACCTTC
CASTPAREGYGYTF
>.|TRBD1|TRBJ1-2|TRBV29-1
TGCAGCGTTACCTCAGGACAGGGTACCTATGGCTACACCTTC
CSVTSGQGTYGYTF
>many|.|TRBJ2-2|TRBV20-1
TGCAGTGCTAGAGCGGGGGAAGGCGGGGAGCTGTTTTTT
CSARAGEGGELFF
>many|.|TRBJ2-7|TRBV6-1
TGTGCCAGCAGTGGACAGAGCTCCTACGAGCAGTACTTC
CASSGQSSYEQYF
>.|.|TRBJ2-7|TRBV5-6
TGTGCCAGCAGCACCGACCAGCAGAGGGACTACGAGCAGTACTTC
CASSTDQQRDYEQYF
>many|TRBD1|TRBJ2-1|TRBV9
TGTGCCAGCAGCGAAGGACAGGGGGCCTACAATGAGCAGTTCTTC
CASSEGQGAYNEQFF
>many|.|TRBJ2-7|TRBV5-1
TGCGCCAGCAGCTTCGCAGGGGACGAGCAGTACTTC
CASSFAGDEQYF
>once|.|TRBJ2-2|TRBV5-1
TGCGCCAGCAGGTCCGGGACTCTGGTGTTTTTT
CASRSGTLVFF
>.|.|TRBJ2-3|TRBV5-1
TGCGCCAGCAGCTTGGAGGGCGGTCTAGTCTCAGATACGCAGTATTTT
CASSLEGGLVSDTQYF
>few|TRBD1|TRBJ2-1|TRBV11-2
TGTGCCAGCAGCCCAGACCCCCCAGGGGGGCAGTTCTTC
CASSPDPPGGQFF
>.|.|TRBJ2-5|TRBV24-1
TGTGCCACCAGTGATTTTTACGGGGGACAAGAGACCCAGTACTTC
CATSDFYGGQETQYF
>.|.|TRBJ2-1|TRBV11-2
TGTGCCAGCAGCTTAGTAAGGGGAGATGAGCAGTTCTTC
CASSLVRGDEQFF
>.|TRBD1|TRBJ1-6|TRBV5-1
TGCGCCAGCAGCGTCGACAGGGGCGGTGGGGAGAGCAAGCGGAATTCACCCCTCCACTTT
CASSVDRGGGESKRNSPLHF
>.|.|TRBJ2-7|TRBV24-1
TGTGCCACCAGTGATTTCCTAGGGGGCTACGAGCAGTACTTC
CATSDFLGGYEQYF
>.|.|TRBJ1-1|TRBV5-6
TGTGCCAGCAGCTGGGGACGGAACACTGAAGCTTTCTTT
CASSWGRNTEAFF
>.|.|TRBJ2-3|TRBV20-1
TGCAGTGCTAGCCCCGGGGGTATTCGGGATACGCAGTATTTT
CSASPGGIRDTQYF
>few|.|TRBJ1-5|TRBV24-1
TGTGCCACCAGTGATGTGAGGGCAGGGAATCAGCCCCAGCATTTT
CATSDVRAGNQPQHF
>.|TRBD1|TRBJ1-2|TRBV10-3
TGTGCCATCAGTGCTAGGGACAGGGGGACCGTAAACTATGGCTACACCTTC
CAISARDRGTVNYGYTF
>many|.|TRBJ2-3|TRBV5-1
TGCGCCAGCAGCTTGGCGACTAGCACAGATACGCAGTATTTT
CASSLATSTDTQYF
>.|.|TRBJ1-1|TRBV4-1
TGCGCCAGCAGCCCTATCGGACAAACGAACACTGAAGCTTTCTTT
CASSPIGQTNTEAFF
>.|.|TRBJ2-2|TRBV20-1
TGCAGTGCTAGAGATCAAAATGAGGGGGGATACACCGGGGAGCTGTTTTTT
CSARDQNEGGYTGELFF
>.|.|TRBJ2-7|TRBV25-1
TGTGCCAGCAGTGAAGTCCTTTATGAGCAGTACTTC
CASSEVLYEQYF
>many|TRBD2|TRBJ2-7|TRBV20-1
TGCAGTGCTGAGCTTCCGGTAGCGGGTGACGGCGAGCAGTACTTC
CSAELPVAGDGEQYF
>once|TRBD1|TRBJ2-2|TRBV2
TGTGCCAGCAGCTTGGGACAGTTGAACACCGGGGAGCTGTTTTTT
CASSLGQLNTGELFF
>many|.|TRBJ2-1|TRBV2
TGTGCCAGCAGTGAGGATGGCAGGGTCAATGAGCAGTTCTTC
CASSEDGRVNEQFF
>many|.|TRBJ1-2|TRBV19
TGTGCCAGTAGTATAGGTAAAGCCTATGGCTACACCTTC
CASSIGKAYGYTF
>few|.|TRBJ1-1|TRBV11-1
TGTGCCAGCAGCTTAGGAGGCATTATGAACACTGAAGCTTTCTTT
CASSLGGIMNTEAFF
>many|TRBD1|TRBJ2-7|TRBV12-3/TRBV12-4
TGTGCCAGCAGCCGACAGGGATCCTCCTACGAGCAGTACTTC
CASSRQGSSYEQYF
>many|TRBD1|TRBJ1-4|TRBV2
TGTGCCAGCAGTGAAGAGCCGGGACAGGGGGAAAAACTGTTTTTT
CASSEEPGQGEKLFF
>.|TRBD1|TRBJ1-5|TRBV19
TGTGCCAGTAGTACCCCAGGGGACAGAAATCAGCCCCAGCATTTT
CASSTPGDRNQPQHF